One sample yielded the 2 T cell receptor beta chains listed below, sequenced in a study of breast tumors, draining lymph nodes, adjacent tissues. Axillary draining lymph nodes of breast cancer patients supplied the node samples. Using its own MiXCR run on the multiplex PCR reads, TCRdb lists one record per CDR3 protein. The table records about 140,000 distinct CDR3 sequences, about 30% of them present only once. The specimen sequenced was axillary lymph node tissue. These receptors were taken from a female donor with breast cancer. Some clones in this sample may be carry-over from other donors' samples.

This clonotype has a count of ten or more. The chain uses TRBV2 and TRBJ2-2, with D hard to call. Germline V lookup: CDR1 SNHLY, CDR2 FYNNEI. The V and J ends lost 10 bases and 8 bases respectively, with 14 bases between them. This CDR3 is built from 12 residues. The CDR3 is CATGTYFGELFF. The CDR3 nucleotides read TGTGCCACCGGTACCTACTTTGGGGAGCTGTTTTTT.

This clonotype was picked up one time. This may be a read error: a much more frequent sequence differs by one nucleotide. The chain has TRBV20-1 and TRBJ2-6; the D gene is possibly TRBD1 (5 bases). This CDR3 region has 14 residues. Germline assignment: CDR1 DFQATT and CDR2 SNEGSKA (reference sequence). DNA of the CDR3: TGCAGTGCTAACAGGAACTCTGGGGCCACCGTCCTGGCTTTC. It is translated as CSANRNSGATVLAF.